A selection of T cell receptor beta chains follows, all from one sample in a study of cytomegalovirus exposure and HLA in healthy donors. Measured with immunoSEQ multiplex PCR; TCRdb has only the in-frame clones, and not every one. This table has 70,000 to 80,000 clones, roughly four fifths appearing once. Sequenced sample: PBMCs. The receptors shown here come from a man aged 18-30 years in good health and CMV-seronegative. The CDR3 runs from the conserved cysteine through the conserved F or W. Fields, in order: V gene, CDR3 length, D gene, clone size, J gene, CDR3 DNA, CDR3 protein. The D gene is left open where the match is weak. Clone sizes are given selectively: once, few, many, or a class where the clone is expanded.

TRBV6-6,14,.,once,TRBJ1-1,TGTGCCAGCAGTTACCTGGGGGGGTCCGGAGAAGCTTTCTTT,CASSYLGGSGEAFF
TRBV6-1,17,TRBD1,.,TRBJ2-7,TGTGCCAGCAGTGAAGCCCGGGGCAGGGGGCTGGTCTACGAGCAGTACTTC,CASSEARGRGLVYEQYF
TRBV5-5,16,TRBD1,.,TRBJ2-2,TGTGCCAGCAGCTTACAGACAGGGGGCTACACCGGGGAGCTGTTTTTT,CASSLQTGGYTGELFF
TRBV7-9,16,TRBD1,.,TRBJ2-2,TGTGCCAGCAGCTCCGGACAGGGGGTCGTTATCGGGGAGCTGTTTTTT,CASSSGQGVVIGELFF
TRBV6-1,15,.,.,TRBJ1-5,TGTGCCAGCAGTCCACAGGATCTGAACAATCAGCCCCAGCATTTT,CASSPQDLNNQPQHF
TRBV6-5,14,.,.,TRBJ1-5,TGTGCCAGCAGCTCGACCGCGCGAGGCACCACCCAGCATTTT,CASSSTARGTTQHF
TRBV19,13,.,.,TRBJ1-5,TGTGCCAGTAGTATAGTCGGCAATCAGCCCCAGCATTTT,CASSIVGNQPQHF
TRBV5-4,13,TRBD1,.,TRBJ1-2,TGTGCCAGCAGCCATCCGACAGGGGATGGCTACACCTTC,CASSHPTGDGYTF
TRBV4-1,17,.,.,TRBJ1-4,TGCGCCAGCAGCCAATCTCACGGGGGGCTCGGGGGTGAAAAACTGTTTTTT,CASSQSHGGLGGEKLFF
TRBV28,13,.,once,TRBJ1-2,TGTGCCAGCAGTGATGCCCGGAGCTATGGCTACACCTTC,CASSDARSYGYTF
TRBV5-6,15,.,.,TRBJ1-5,TGTGCCAGCAGCTTGGCCGGGACACCGATGCCGCCCCAGCATTTT,CASSLAGTPMPPQHF
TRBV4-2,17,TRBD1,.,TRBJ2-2,TGTGTCAGCAGCCCGCGCACGGGACAGGGGGCCACCGGGGAGCTGTTTTTT,CVSSPRTGQGATGELFF
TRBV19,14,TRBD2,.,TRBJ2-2,TGTGCCAGTAACCTACGGGGGGGATCCGGGGAGCTGTTTTTT,CASNLRGGSGELFF
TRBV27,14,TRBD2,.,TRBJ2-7,TGTGCCAGCAGTGAACTAGCGAGAACCTACGAGCAGTACTTC,CASSELARTYEQYF
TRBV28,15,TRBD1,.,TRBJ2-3,TGTGCCTGCGGGGGGACAGGGGGCTCAAGAGATACGCAGTATTTT,CACGGTGGSRDTQYF
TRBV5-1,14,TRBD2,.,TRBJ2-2,TGCGCCAGCAGCTCGGGAGGGGGCACCGGGGAGCTGTTTTTT,CASSSGGGTGELFF
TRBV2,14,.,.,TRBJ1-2,TGTGCCAGCAGTGGAAGCGGCCGGACCCAAGGCTACACCTTC,CASSGSGRTQGYTF
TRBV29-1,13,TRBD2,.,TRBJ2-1,TGCAGCGTTGTTAGCGGGAGGGCCAATGAGCAGTTCTTC,CSVVSGRANEQFF
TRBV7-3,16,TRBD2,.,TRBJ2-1,TGTGCCAGCAGCGCCAGACTAGCGAGGTCCTACAATGAGCAGTTCTTC,CASSARLARSYNEQFF
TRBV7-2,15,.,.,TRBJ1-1,TGTGCCAGCAGCCCGGGACACCCTCTGCGGACTGAAGCTTTCTTT,CASSPGHPLRTEAFF
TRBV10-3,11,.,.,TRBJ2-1,TGTGCCATCAGTGTGAGGGATGAGCAGTTCTTC,CAISVRDEQFF
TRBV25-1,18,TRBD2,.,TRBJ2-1,TGTGCCATCAGTGAGCTAGCGGGAGAGGTCGGAGTGGGCAATGAGCAGTTCTTC,CAISELAGEVGVGNEQFF
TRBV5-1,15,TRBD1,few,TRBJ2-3,TGCGCCAGCAGCTTGGGGACAGGGGGCATAGATACGCAGTATTTT,CASSLGTGGIDTQYF
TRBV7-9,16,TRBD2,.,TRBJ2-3,TGTGCCAGCAGTCAAGACCTAGCGGGATACACAGATACGCAGTATTTT,CASSQDLAGYTDTQYF
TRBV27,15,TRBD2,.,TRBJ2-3,TGTGCCAGCAGTCTAGCGGAACAACCCGCAGATACGCAGTATTTT,CASSLAEQPADTQYF
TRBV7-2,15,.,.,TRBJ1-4,TGTGCCAGCAGCTTAGGGGGAGGGGCAGGCGAAAAACTGTTTTTT,CASSLGGGAGEKLFF